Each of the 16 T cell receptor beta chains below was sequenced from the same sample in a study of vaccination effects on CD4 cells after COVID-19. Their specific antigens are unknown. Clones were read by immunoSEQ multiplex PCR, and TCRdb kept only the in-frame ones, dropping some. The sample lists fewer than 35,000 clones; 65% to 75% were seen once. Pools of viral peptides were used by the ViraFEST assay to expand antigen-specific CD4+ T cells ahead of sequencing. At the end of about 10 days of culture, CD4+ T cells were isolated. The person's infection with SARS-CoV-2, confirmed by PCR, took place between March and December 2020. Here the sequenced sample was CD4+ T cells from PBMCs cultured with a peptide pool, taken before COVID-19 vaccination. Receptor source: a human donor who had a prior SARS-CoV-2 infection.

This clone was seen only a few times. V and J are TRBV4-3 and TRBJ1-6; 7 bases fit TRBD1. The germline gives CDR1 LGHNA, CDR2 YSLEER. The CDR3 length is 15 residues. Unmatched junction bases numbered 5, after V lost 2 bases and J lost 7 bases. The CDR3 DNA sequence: TGCGCCAGCAGCCAACAACAGGGGCGCAATTCACCCCTCCACTTT. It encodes CASSQQQGRNSPLHF.

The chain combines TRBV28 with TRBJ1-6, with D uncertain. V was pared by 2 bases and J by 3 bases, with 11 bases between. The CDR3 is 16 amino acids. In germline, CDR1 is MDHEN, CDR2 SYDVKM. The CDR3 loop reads CASSLARHLYNSPLHF. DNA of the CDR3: TGTGCCAGCAGTTTAGCAAGACATCTCTATAATTCACCCCTCCACTTT.

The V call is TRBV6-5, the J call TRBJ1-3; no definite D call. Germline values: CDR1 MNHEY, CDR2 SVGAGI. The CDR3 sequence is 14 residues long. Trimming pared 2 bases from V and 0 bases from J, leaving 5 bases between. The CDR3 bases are TGTGCCAGCAGTTACGGCAGCTCTGGAAACACCATATATTTT. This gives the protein CASSYGSSGNTIYF.

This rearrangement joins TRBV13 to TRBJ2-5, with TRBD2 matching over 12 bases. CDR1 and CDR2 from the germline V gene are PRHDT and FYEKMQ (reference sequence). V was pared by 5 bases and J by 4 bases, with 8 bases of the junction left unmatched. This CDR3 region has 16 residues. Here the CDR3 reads CASSLRLAGVGETQYF. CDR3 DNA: TGTGCCAGCAGCCTGCGACTAGCGGGAGTTGGAGAGACCCAGTACTTC.

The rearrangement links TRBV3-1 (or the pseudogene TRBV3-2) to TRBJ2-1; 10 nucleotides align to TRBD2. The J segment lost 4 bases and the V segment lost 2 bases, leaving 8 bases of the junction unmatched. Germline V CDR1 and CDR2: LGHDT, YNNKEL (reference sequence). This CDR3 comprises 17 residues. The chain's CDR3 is CASSQSLAGVGYNEQFF. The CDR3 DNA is TGTGCCAGCAGCCAAAGTCTAGCGGGAGTTGGATACAATGAGCAGTTCTTC.

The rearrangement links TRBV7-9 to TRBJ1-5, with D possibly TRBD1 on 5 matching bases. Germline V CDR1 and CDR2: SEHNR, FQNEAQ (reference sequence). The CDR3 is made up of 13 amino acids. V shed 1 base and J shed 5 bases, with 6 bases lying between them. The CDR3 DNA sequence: TGTGCCAGCAGCTTAGGCAGGGATCAGCCCCAGCATTTT. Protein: CASSLGRDQPQHF. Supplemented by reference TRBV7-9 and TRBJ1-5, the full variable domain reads DTGVSQNPRHKITKRGQNVTFRCDPISEHNRLYWYRQTLGQGPEFLTYFQNEAQLEKSRLLSDRFSAERPKGSFSTLEIQRTEQGDSAMYLCASSLGRDQPQHFGDGTRLSIL.

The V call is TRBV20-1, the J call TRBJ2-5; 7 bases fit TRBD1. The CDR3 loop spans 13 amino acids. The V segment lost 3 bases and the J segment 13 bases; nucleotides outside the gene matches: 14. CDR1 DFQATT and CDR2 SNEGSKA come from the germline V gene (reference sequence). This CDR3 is CSASIPGQLFAYF. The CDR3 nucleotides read TGCAGTGCTAGTATACCGGGACAGCTTTTCGCGTACTTC.

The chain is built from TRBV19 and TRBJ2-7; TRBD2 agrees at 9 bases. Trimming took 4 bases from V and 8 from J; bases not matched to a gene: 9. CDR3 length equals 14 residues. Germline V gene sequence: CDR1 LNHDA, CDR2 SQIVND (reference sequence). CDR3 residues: CASSTFTASGKQYF. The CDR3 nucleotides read TGTGCCAGTAGTACATTTACGGCTAGCGGGAAGCAGTACTTC.

The CDR3 nucleotides read TGTGCCAGTAGTATCTATCTCCTTGGCCGCTACAATGAGCAGTTCTTC. This sequence encodes CASSIYLLGRYNEQFF. The chain couples TRBV19 to TRBJ2-1; D is unresolved. CDR1 is LNHDA, CDR2 SQIVND, per germline (reference sequence). V shed 3 bases and J shed 3 bases, with 15 bases lying between them. The CDR3 covers 16 residues.

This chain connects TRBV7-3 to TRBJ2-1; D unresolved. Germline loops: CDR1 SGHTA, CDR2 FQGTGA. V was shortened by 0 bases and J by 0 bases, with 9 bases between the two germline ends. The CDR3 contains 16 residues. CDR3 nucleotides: TGTGCCAGCAGCTTAACGGTCGGGTTCTCCTACAATGAGCAGTTCTTC. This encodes CASSLTVGFSYNEQFF.

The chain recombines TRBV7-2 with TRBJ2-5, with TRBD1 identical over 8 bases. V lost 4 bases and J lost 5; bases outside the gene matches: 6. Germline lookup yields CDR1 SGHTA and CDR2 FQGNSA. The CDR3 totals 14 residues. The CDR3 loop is CASSSNRGRETQYF. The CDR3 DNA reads TGTGCCAGCAGCTCCAACAGGGGGAGGGAGACCCAGTACTTC.

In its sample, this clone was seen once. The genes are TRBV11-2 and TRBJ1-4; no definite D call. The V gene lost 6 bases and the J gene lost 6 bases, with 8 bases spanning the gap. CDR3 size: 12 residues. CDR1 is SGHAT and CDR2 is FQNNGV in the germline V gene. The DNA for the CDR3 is TGTGCCAGCAGTCTAGTAGATGAAAAACTGTTTTTT. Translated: CASSLVDEKLFF.

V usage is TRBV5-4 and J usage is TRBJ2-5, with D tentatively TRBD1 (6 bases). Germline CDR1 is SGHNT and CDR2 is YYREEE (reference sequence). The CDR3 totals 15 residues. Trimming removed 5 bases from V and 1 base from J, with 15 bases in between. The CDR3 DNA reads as TGTGCCAGCAGTCCCCAGGGACAAGTCCAAGAGACCCAGTACTTC. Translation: CASSPQGQVQETQYF.

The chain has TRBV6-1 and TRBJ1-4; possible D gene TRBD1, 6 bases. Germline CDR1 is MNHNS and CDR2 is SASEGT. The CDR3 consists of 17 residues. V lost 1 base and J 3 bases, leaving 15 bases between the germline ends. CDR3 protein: CASSEEMRGFANEKLFF. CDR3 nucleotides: TGTGCCAGCAGTGAAGAAATGAGGGGGTTTGCTAATGAAAAACTGTTTTTT.

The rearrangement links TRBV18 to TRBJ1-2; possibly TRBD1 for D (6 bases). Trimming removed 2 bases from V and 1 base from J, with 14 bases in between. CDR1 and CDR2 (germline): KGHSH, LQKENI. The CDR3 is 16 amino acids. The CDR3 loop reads CASSPAGQIINYGYTF. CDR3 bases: TGTGCCAGCTCACCAGCTGGACAGATTATTAACTATGGCTACACCTTC.

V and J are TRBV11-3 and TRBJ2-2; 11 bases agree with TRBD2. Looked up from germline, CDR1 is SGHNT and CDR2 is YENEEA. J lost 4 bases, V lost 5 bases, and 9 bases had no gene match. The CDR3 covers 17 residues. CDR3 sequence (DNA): TGTGCCAGCAGCATCAAACTAGCGGGGGCCATCACCGGGGAGCTGTTTTTT. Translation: CASSIKLAGAITGELFF.